This TCR beta chain came from a study of cytomegalovirus exposure and HLA in healthy donors. Study results and caveats: Reports indicated that the classifier achieved high specificity and sensitivity in diagnosing cytomegalovirus status. Researchers reported in a later analysis that a missense DCLRE1C variant was tied to TCR beta V- and J-gene trimming. In a later analysis, parvovirus B19, influenza, CMV and Epstein-Barr virus appeared linked to several top co-occurrence clusters. The authors assumed roughly uniform sequencing depth across donors for presence/absence analyses.

The CDR3 is 15 amino acids. Germline V lookup: CDR1 SGHRS, CDR2 YFSETQ. A word on this clone: The target antigen is unknown.

Primers included in the PCR were 60 Vbeta and 13 Jbeta primers. Profiling relied on immunoSEQ multiplex PCR, and the TCRdb table lists in-frame clones only, not all of them. The sample yields 150,000 or so clones, less than 90% seen once. This TCR was sampled from a man in his fifties or sixties in good health and CMV-seropositive. The sample taken for sequencing was PBMCs. This chain uses TRBV5-1 with TRBJ2-5, with 11 bases lining up with TRBD1. Judging by the DNA end, TRBJ2-7 fits better; the J call may be wrong. CDR3 in DNA: TGCGCCAGCAGGGAGGGGACAGGGGGTAGCGCCGAGCAGTACTTC. It translates to CASREGTGGSAEQYF.